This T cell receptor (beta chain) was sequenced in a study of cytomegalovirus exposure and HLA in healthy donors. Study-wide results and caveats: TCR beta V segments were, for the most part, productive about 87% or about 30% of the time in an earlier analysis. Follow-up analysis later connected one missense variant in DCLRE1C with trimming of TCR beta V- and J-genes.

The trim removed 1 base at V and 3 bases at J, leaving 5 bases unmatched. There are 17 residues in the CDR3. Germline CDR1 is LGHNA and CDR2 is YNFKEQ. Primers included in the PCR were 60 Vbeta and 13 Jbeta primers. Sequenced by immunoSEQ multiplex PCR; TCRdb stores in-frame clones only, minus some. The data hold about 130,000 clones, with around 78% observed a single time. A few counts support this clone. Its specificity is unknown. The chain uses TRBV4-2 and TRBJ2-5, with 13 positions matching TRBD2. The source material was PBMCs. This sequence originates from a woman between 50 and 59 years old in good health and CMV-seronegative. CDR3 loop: CASSQGTSGSGEETQYF. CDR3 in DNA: TGTGCCAGCAGCCAAGGGACTAGCGGGAGTGGGGAAGAGACCCAGTACTTC.